This TCR beta chain was retrieved from a study of beta chain features in type 1 diabetes. About the research overall: Examined across all samples were some 110,000,000 sorted cells.

This clone was seen only a few times. Its antigen is not identified. This specimen includes other DNA sequences encoding the same CDR3. TCRB transcripts that were expressed got sequenced, as all of the isolated RNA had been reverse transcribed. The average output of naive, central memory and regulatory T cell samples was several million reads. The data were produced by immunoSEQ multiplex PCR, yet TCRdb's version contains in-frame clones alone and is incomplete. Of over 600,000 clones listed, 12% were seen once; the top ten hold 0.095% to 0.15%. Study results and limitations: VDJ junctions sequenced from type 1 diabetes patients showed fewer insertions and more deletions. People with Type 1 diabetes carried modestly yet significantly shorter TCRB CDR3s in all four CD4+ subsets.

Sampling consisted of one heparinised blood draw per donor, averaging around 110 mL. This TCR was sampled from a man under 40 with type 1 diabetes. Sequencing was carried out using naive CD4+ T cells from blood.

CDR3 protein: CASSLGGTTNEKLFF. CDR3 sequence (DNA): TGCGCCAGCAGCTTGGGGGGAACTACTAATGAAAAACTGTTTTTT. The chain uses TRBV5-1 and TRBJ1-4; no clear D gene. CDR3 length: 15 amino acids. V was trimmed by 0 bases and J by 2 bases, leaving 8 bases between them. Germline assignment: CDR1 SGHRS and CDR2 YFSETQ.